The 11 T cell receptor beta chains below were found in one sample sequenced in a study of T cells in Graves' hyperthyroidism and ophthalmopathy (dated by TCRdb to about 2019). Library preparation employed multiplex PCR. Sequencing used an Illumina HiSeq 2000. The TCR beta CDR3 regions were amplified from RNA transcripts. A first-round RT-PCR of the TCR CDR3 used the HTBI primer set with the Qiagen OneStep RT-PCR kit. The public reads were run again by TCRdb, first through fastp at Q25 and then through MiXCR, and only productive beta chains were kept. All rows with the same CDR3 protein become a single entry with the most common DNA and genes. In this sample the table shows about half a million distinct CDR3 sequences, about 16% of which occur a single time. The ten largest make up 25% to 30% of the sample. The sample was blood. The receptors were gathered from a woman aged 25 to 39 with Graves' ophthalmopathy.

In its sample, this clonotype was seen many times. The chain uses TRBV18 and TRBJ2-1, with D uncertain. Trimming shortened V by 3 bases and J by 9 bases, and 12 bases separated the two germline ends. From germline, CDR1 is KGHSH and CDR2 LQKENI. The CDR3 has 13 residues. As DNA, the CDR3 is TGTGCCAGCTCACCGACGGAATATCTTGAGCAGTTCTTC. It is translated as CASSPTEYLEQFF.

This clonotype has more than one count but fewer than ten. A junction end diverges from the germline sequence, so it may reflect a read error. The chain uses TRBV20-1 and TRBJ1-1; no clear D. CDR1 is DFQATT and CDR2 is SNEGSKA in the germline V gene (reference sequence). The CDR3 length is 11 residues. The CDR3 loop reads CRARLNTEAFF. The DNA for the CDR3 is TGCAGGGCTAGACTAAACACTGAAGCTTTCTTT.

The rearrangement joins TRBV7-9 to TRBJ2-5; 8 bases fit TRBD2. V was pared by 5 bases and J by 0 bases, with 8 bases of the junction left unmatched. This CDR3 region has 16 residues. From germline, CDR1 is SEHNR and CDR2 FQNEAQ (reference sequence). The CDR3 spells CASSPDRSGNQETQYF. In DNA, the CDR3 is TGTGCCAGCAGCCCGGACCGTAGCGGGAACCAAGAGACCCAGTACTTC.

The chain couples TRBV6-1 to TRBJ2-7; D assignment may be TRBD1 or TRBD2 (5 bases each). The V end lost 5 bases, the J end lost 3 bases, and 14 bases lay between the germline ends. CDR3 length: 14 amino acids. Germline V gives CDR1 MNHNS, CDR2 SASEGT. In nucleotides, the CDR3 is TGTGCCAGCAGTAGACGGGACGGTTACTACGAGCAGTACTTC. Translated, it gives CASSRRDGYYEQYF.

The chain is built from TRBV27 and TRBJ2-7; tentatively, D is TRBD2 (6 bases). The germline V gene encodes CDR1 MNHEY and CDR2 SMNVEV (reference sequence). The CDR3 contains 12 residues. Trimming stripped 5 bases from V and 9 bases from J, with 14 bases between. CDR3: CASSPGQGGQYF. DNA for the CDR3: TGTGCCAGCAGTCCCGGGCAGGGAGGGCAGTACTTC.

This clonotype was recorded many times. The chain recombines TRBV3-1 with TRBJ2-5; D gene uncertain. The V end was cut by 7 bases, the J end by 1 base, with 4 bases between. The CDR3 spans 11 residues. The germline V gene has CDR1 LGHDT and CDR2 YNNKEL (reference sequence). This CDR3 reads CASTLQETQYF. CDR3 bases: TGTGCCAGCACCCTCCAAGAGACCCAGTACTTC.

The chain recombines TRBV28 with TRBJ2-7; 11 nucleotides agree with TRBD1. This CDR3 comprises 16 residues. The junction had 11 bases not matched to a gene; V was cut back by 7 bases and J by 3 bases. The germline V gene has CDR1 MDHEN and CDR2 SYDVKM. The CDR3 loop reads CASILGTGTGGYEQYF. The CDR3 nucleotides are TGTGCCAGCATCCTCGGTACCGGGACAGGGGGCTACGAGCAGTACTTC.

This clonotype has at least ten counts. This chain connects TRBV10-2 to TRBJ2-1, with a tentative D call TRBD2 (7 bases). CDR3 length: 12 residues. Germline loops: CDR1 WSHSY, CDR2 SAAADI. Trimming left V 6 bases short and J 9 bases short, with 12 bases between. The CDR3 nucleotides read TGCGCCAGCAGCAGGGGAGGGCTTGAGCAGTTCTTC. Its translation is CASSRGGLEQFF.

This clonotype showed up just a few times. The chain uses TRBV7-9 and TRBJ1-3, with a tentative D call TRBD1 (6 bases). CDR1 is SEHNR and CDR2 is FQNEAQ in the germline V gene (reference sequence). The CDR3 totals 16 residues. V was pared by 3 bases and J by 3 bases, with 15 bases between. CDR3 nucleotides: TGTGCCAGCAGCTTGGAATCAGGGGCAGGTGGAAACACCATATATTTT. This codes for CASSLESGAGGNTIYF. The variable domain in full, with the rest retrieved from reference TRBV7-9 and TRBJ1-3, is DTGVSQNPRHKITKRGQNVTFRCDPISEHNRLYWYRQTLGQGPEFLTYFQNEAQLEKSRLLSDRFSAERPKGSFSTLEIQRTEQGDSAMYLCASSLESGAGGNTIYFGEGSWLTVV.

This clonotype was seen ten or more times. The V gene is TRBV30, the J gene TRBJ2-7, with 7 bases identical to TRBD1. CDR3 length: 15 amino acids. With 2 bases clipped from V and 1 base from J, the junction kept 8 bases outside the gene matches. Germline V gene lookup returns CDR1 GTSNPN and CDR2 SVGIG (reference sequence). CDR3 in amino acids: CAWSLGQTLSYEQYF. The DNA of the CDR3 is TGTGCCTGGAGTCTGGGACAGACCCTTTCCTACGAGCAGTACTTC.

This clonotype has ten or more counts. V is TRBV7-9 and J is TRBJ2-1; either TRBD1 or TRBD2 may fit D (5 bases each). V was pared by 5 bases and J by 9 bases, with 14 bases between. CDR3 size: 13 residues. The V gene's germline CDR1 is SEHNR and CDR2 FQNEAQ (reference sequence). The CDR3 loop is CASSPRESIEQFF. The CDR3, as DNA: TGTGCCAGCAGCCCCAGGGAGAGTATTGAGCAGTTCTTC. The full variable domain, rest sourced from reference TRBV7-9 and TRBJ2-1, is DTGVSQNPRHKITKRGQNVTFRCDPISEHNRLYWYRQTLGQGPEFLTYFQNEAQLEKSRLLSDRFSAERPKGSFSTLEIQRTEQGDSAMYLCASSPRESIEQFFGPGTRLTVL.